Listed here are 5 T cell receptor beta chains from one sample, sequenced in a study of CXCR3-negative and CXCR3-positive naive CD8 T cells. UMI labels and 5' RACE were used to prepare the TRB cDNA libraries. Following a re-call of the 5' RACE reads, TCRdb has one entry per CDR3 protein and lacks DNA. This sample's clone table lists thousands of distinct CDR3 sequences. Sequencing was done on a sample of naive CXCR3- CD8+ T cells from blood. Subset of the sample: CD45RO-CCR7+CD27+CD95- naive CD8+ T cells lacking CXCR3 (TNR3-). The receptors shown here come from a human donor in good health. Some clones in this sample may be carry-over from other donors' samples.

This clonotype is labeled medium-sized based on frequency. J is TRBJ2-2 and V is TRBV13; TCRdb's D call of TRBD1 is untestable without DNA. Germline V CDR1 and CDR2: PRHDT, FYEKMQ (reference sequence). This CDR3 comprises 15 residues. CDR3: CASSLRTGTTGELFF.

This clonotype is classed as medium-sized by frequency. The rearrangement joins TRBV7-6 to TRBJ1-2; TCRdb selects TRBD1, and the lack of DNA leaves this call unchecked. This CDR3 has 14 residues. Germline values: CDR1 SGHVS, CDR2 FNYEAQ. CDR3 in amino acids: CASSQAQDGYGYTF.

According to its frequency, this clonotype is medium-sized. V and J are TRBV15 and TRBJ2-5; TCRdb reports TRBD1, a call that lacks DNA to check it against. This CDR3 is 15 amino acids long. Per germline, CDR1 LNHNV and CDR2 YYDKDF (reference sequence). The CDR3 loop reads CATSRTVQGIETQYF.

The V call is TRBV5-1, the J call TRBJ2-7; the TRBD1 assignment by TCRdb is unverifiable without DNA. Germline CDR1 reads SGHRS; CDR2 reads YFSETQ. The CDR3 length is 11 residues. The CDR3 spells CASSPPGEQYF. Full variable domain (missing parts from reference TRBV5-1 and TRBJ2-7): KAGVTQTPRYLIKTRGQQVTLSCSPISGHRSVSWYQQTPGQGLQFLFEYFSETQRNKGNFPGRFSGRQFSNSRSEMNVSTLELGDSALYLCASSPPGEQYFGPGTRLTVT.

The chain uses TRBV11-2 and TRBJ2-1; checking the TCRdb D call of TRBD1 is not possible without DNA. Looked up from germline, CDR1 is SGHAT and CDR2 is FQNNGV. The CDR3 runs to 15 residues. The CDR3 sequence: CASSAPGSSYNEQFF.